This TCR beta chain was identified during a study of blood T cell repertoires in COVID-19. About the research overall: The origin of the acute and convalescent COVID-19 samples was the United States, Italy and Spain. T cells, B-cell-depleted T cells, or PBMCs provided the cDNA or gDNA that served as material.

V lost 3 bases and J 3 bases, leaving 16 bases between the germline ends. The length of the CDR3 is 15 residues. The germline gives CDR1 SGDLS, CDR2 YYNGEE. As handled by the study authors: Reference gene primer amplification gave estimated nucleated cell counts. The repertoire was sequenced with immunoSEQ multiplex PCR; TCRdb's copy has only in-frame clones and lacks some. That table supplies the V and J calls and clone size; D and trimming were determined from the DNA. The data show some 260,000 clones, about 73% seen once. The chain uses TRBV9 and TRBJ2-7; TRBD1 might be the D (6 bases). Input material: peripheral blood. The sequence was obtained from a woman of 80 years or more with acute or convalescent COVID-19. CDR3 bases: TGTGCCAGCAGCGAATCAGGGGTTTCGTTCTACGAGCAGTACTTC. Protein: CASSESGVSFYEQYF.